The clone carrying this T cell receptor (beta chain) was recorded many times. The antigen is not known. The data derive from a study of T cells after yellow fever vaccination. Broader study findings: Weaker overall was a secondary response that nonetheless peaked faster, on day 5 versus 15.

The CDR3 length is 17 residues. Germline assignment: CDR1 LGHNA and CDR2 YNFKEQ. Trimming took 4 bases from V and 2 from J, leaving 21 bases between them. A process of 5'RACE template switching, which added a universal primer site and UMIs, was used to make TCR cDNA. TCRdb re-analysed the 5' RACE reads in MiXCR, keeping a single row per CDR3 protein. The data hold roughly 340,000 distinct CDR3 sequences, with about 4% observed a single time. This chain joins TRBV4-2 and TRBJ2-7, with D possibly TRBD2 on 5 matching bases. This TCR came from a man younger than 30 who received the YFV17D yellow fever vaccine. Sequenced material: PBMCs, taken 5 days after the yellow fever booster vaccination. CDR3 nucleotide sequence: TGTGCCAGCAGCCCCAGTCGGGGAGAAGCGGCCACCTACGAGCAGTACTTC. It translates to CASSPSRGEAATYEQYF.